This TCR beta chain was documented in a study of T cells in Graves' hyperthyroidism and ophthalmopathy. The germline V gene has CDR1 SGHTA and CDR2 FQGTGA. V was cut by 5 bases and J by 3 bases, with 16 bases left in between. The CDR3 extends over 15 amino acids. The investigators amplified TCR beta CDR3 regions from RNA transcripts. The HTBI primer set served for first-round RT-PCR of the TCR CDR3. MiXCR, applied by TCRdb to the multiplex PCR reads, yields one record per CDR3 protein. The sample records just under 750,000 distinct CDR3 sequences, roughly a third being singletons. V usage is TRBV7-3 and J usage is TRBJ2-5; D uncertain. Sample: blood. The source of this sequence is a woman aged 40 to 50 with Graves' hyperthyroidism. For the CDR3, the DNA is TGTGCCAGCAGCAATCGGCCCTGGGGAAAAGAGACCCAGTACTTC. Protein product: CASSNRPWGKETQYF.